This T cell receptor (beta chain) was identified during a study of blood T cell repertoires in COVID-19. Study overall: Samples representing acute and convalescent COVID-19 were sourced from the United States, Italy and Spain.

The assay was immunoSEQ multiplex PCR, and TCRdb's table has in-frame clones only and misses some. The sample lists 110,000 or so clones; over 75% were seen once. The CDR3 runs 13 residues. Germline V gene lookup returns CDR1 MNHEY and CDR2 SVGAGI. The ends lost 7 bases at V and 4 bases at J; junction bases unmatched: 2. This chain links TRBV6-5 with TRBJ2-7; TRBD2 agrees at 12 bases. This TCR came from a woman aged 65 to 85 who had recovered from COVID-19. Sequenced material: peripheral blood. The CDR3 DNA reads as TGTGCCAGCACTAGCGGGAGGGAGTACGAGCAGTACTTC. It codes for CASTSGREYEQYF.